Listed here are 8 T cell receptor beta chains from one sample, sequenced in a study of blood T cell repertoires in COVID-19. Only in-frame clones appear in the TCRdb table, and some are missing; sequencing was by immunoSEQ multiplex PCR. The sample lists fewer than 60,000 clones, approximately 93% occurring once. The material sequenced was peripheral blood. Receptors were obtained from a man in his sixties with COVID-19, enrolled during active disease.

J is TRBJ2-7 and V is TRBV18; TRBD2 is a possible D gene (6 bases). The CDR3 is 18 amino acids. Germline lookup yields CDR1 KGHSH and CDR2 LQKENI. Trimming left V 2 bases short and J 5 bases short, with 25 bases between. The CDR3 nucleotides are TGTGCCAGCTCACCAGAGATGAGGTTCAGCAATACGGGGGACGAGCAGTACTTC. Its protein is CASSPEMRFSNTGDEQYF.

The rearrangement uses TRBV11-2 and TRBJ2-2, with D perhaps matching TRBD1 (7 bases). This CDR3 has 16 amino acids. Looked up from germline, CDR1 is SGHAT and CDR2 is FQNNGV. The V end was cut by 5 bases, the J end by 5 bases, with 18 bases between. The CDR3 nucleotides are TGTGCCAGCAGCCCGACAGGGACTCATGGGACCGGGGAGCTGTTTTTT. Encoded protein: CASSPTGTHGTGELFF.

The chain has TRBV30 and TRBJ2-1; TRBD2 matches 9 bases. Germline CDR1 is GTSNPN and CDR2 is SVGIG (reference sequence). The CDR3 runs 13 residues. The V gene end was trimmed by 7 bases and the J gene end by 2 bases; junction bases not matched to a gene: 3. CDR3 sequence (DNA): TGTGCCTCGGTAGCGGGGGCCTACAATGAGCAGTTCTTC. Translating gives CASVAGAYNEQFF. Based on the CDR3 plus reference TRBV30 and TRBJ2-1, the full variable domain is SQTIHQWPATLVQPVGSPLSLECTVEGTSNPNLYWYRQAAGRGLQLLFYSVGIGQISSEVPQNLSASRPQDRQFILSSKKLLLSDSGFYLCASVAGAYNEQFFGPGTRLTVL.

The chain has TRBV5-6 and TRBJ2-7, with TRBD2 matching 7 bases. The germline V gene encodes CDR1 SGHDT and CDR2 YYEEEE. This CDR3 spans 15 amino acids. The V gene end was trimmed by 5 bases and the J gene end by 2 bases; junction bases not matched to a gene: 10. In DNA, the CDR3 is TGTGCCAGCAGGGGGGGGACGGAAGTTACCTACGAGCAGTACTTC. Its protein product is CASRGGTEVTYEQYF.

The chain uses TRBV20-1 and TRBJ2-1, with no clear D. Germline V gene data show CDR1 as DFQATT and CDR2 as SNEGSKA (reference sequence). The CDR3 has 11 residues. The ends were cut back, 4 bases at V and 10 bases at J, with 11 bases in the middle. The CDR3 DNA follows: TGCAGTGCTATACAAACTAACGAGCAGTTCTTC. Translating it yields CSAIQTNEQFF.

This clone was seen more than once but under ten times. This chain connects TRBV6-6 to TRBJ2-1, with D perhaps matching TRBD1 (6 bases). The CDR3 has 12 amino acids. V was clipped by 3 bases and J by 12 bases, with 12 bases between them. Germline V lookup: CDR1 MNHNY, CDR2 SVGAGI (reference sequence). CDR3 DNA sequence: TGTGCCAGCAGTTATGTGGGGGCGGCGCAGTTCTTC. Its translation is CASSYVGAAQFF.

The V gene is TRBV28, the J gene TRBJ1-6, with TRBD1 as a possible D gene (5 bases). CDR1 is MDHEN and CDR2 is SYDVKM in the germline V gene. Trimming stripped 7 bases from V and 10 bases from J, with 23 bases between. The CDR3 consists of 16 residues. CDR3 region: CASIPGGRAPQSPLHF. CDR3 nucleotide sequence: TGTGCCAGCATCCCCGGCGGCAGGGCGCCCCAATCACCCCTCCACTTT.

The chain joins TRBV4-2 to TRBJ1-4; no reliable D call. This CDR3 comprises 15 residues. With 0 bases removed from V and 4 bases from J, the gap between germline ends came to 9 bases. CDR1 LGHNA and CDR2 YNFKEQ come from the germline V gene. CDR3: CASSQERRSNEKLFF. The CDR3 DNA sequence: TGTGCCAGCAGCCAAGAACGGCGGAGTAATGAAAAACTGTTTTTT.